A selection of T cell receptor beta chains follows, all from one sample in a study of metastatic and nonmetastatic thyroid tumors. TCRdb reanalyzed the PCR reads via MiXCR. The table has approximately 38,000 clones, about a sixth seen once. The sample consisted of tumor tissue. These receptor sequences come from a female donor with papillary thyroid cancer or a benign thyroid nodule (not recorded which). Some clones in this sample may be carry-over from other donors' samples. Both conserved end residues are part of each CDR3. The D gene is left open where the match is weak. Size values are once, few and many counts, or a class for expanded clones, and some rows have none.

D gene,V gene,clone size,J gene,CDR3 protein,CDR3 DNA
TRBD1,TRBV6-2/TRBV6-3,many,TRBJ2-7,CASRRIDRGDVSYEQYF,TGTGCCAGCAGACGGATTGACAGGGGGGACGTATCCTACGAGCAGTACTTC
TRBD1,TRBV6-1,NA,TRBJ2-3,CASSPGTGFTDTQYF,TGTGCCAGCAGCCCCGGGACAGGGTTTACAGATACGCAGTATTTT
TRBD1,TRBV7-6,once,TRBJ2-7,CASSLEAGQGYEQYF,TGTGCCAGCAGCTTAGAGGCGGGACAGGGCTACGAGCAGTACTTC
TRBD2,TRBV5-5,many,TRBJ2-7,CASSQTSGRVYEQYF,TGTGCCAGCAGCCAAACTAGCGGGAGGGTCTACGAGCAGTACTTC
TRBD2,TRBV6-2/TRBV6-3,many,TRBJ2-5,CASSYSASGRVSQYF,TGTGCCAGCAGTTACTCGGCTAGCGGGAGGGTGAGCCAGTACTTC
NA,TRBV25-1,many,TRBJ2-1,CASSEFGGAREQFF,TGTGCCAGCAGTGAATTCGGAGGGGCTCGAGAGCAGTTCTTC
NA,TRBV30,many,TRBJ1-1,CALGRAGLPEAFF,TGTGCCCTAGGGAGGGCTGGACTTCCTGAAGCTTTCTTT
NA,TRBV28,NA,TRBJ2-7,CASSLGGSYEQYF,TGTGCCAGCAGTTTAGGAGGATCCTACGAGCAGTACTTC
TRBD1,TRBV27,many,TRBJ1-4,CASSITLRGRGREKLFF,TGTGCCAGCAGTATAACCCTAAGGGGGCGGGGGCGCGAAAAACTGTTTTTT
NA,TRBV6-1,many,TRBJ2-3,CASRSDSTDTQYF,TGTGCCAGCAGATCAGACAGTACAGATACGCAGTATTTT
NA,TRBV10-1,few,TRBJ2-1,CASSWCGEQFF,TGCGCCAGCAGTTGGTGTGGTGAGCAGTTCTTC
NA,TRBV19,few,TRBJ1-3,CASTNRGAIGNTIYF,TGTGCCAGTACCAATCGGGGGGCCATCGGAAACACCATATATTTT
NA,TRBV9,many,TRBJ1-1,CASSVGMSSGNTEAFF,TGTGCCAGCAGCGTAGGGATGTCGTCCGGGAACACTGAAGCTTTCTTT
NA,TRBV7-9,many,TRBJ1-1,CASSLKTANTEAFF,TGTGCCAGCAGCTTAAAAACGGCGAACACTGAAGCTTTCTTT
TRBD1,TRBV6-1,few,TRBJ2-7,CASRRQGAAYEQYF,TGTGCCAGCAGACGACAGGGGGCGGCCTACGAGCAGTACTTC
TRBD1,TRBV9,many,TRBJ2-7,CASSPKWLAGGVDEQYF,TGTGCCAGCAGCCCCAAGTGGCTAGCAGGGGGCGTCGACGAGCAGTACTTC
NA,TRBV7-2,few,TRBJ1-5,CASSTAAEFYNQPQHF,TGTGCCAGCAGCACTGCGGCCGAGTTTTACAATCAGCCCCAGCATTTT
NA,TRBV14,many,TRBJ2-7,CASSQDQGLYYEQYF,TGTGCCAGCAGCCAAGATCAGGGACTTTACTACGAGCAGTACTTC
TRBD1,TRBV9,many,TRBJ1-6,CASSEQGVMNSPLHF,TGTGCCAGCAGTGAGCAGGGGGTGATGAATTCACCCCTCCACTTT
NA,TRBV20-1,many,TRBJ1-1,CSARDTAGGVDTEAFF,TGCAGTGCTAGAGATACGGCAGGCGGGGTGGACACTGAAGCTTTCTTT
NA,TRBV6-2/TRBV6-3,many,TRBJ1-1,CASSYQVGGAMNTEAFF,TGTGCCAGCAGTTACCAAGTGGGGGGCGCGATGAACACTGAAGCTTTCTTT
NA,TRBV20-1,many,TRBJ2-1,CSAYGSVAEQFF,TGCAGTGCTTATGGGAGCGTAGCTGAGCAGTTCTTC
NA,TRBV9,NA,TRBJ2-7,CASRPAGTAGKEQYF,TGTGCCAGCAGACCTGCGGGGACCGCGGGGAAAGAGCAGTACTTC
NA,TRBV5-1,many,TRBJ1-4,CASRDSKGANEKLFF,TGCGCCAGCAGGGATTCCAAGGGTGCTAATGAAAAACTGTTTTTT
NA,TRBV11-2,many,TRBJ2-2,CASSSIRGGPFTGELFF,TGTGCCAGCAGCTCTATCCGCGGAGGACCCTTCACCGGGGAGCTGTTTTTT
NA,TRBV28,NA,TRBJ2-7,CASSFEGFSYEQYF,TGTGCCAGCAGTTTTGAGGGCTTCTCCTACGAGCAGTACTTC
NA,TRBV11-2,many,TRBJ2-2,CASSITRDSLNTGELFF,TGTGCCAGCAGCATAACTCGCGACAGCCTTAACACCGGGGAGCTGTTTTTT
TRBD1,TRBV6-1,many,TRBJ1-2,CATKDRNYGYTF,TGTGCCACCAAGGACAGGAATTATGGCTACACCTTC
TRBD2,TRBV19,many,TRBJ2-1,CASSIDGGTSRYNEQFF,TGTGCCAGTAGTATAGACGGAGGGACTAGCAGATACAATGAGCAGTTCTTC
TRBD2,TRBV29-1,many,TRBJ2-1,CSVEGFTGGTLEQFF,TGCAGCGTTGAAGGGTTCACGGGAGGGACTTTAGAGCAGTTCTTC
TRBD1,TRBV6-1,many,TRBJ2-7,CASRGGQGFSYEQYF,TGTGCCAGCAGGGGGGGACAGGGATTCTCCTACGAGCAGTACTTC
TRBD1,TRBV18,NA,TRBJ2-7,CASSPGQGAPYEQYF,TGTGCCAGCTCACCAGGACAGGGGGCACCCTACGAGCAGTACTTC
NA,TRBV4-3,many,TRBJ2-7,CASSQDSRGLEQYF,TGCGCCAGCAGCCAAGATTCCCGTGGGCTCGAGCAGTACTTC
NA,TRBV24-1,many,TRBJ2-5,CATSDLHQETQYF,TGTGCCACCAGTGATTTACACCAAGAGACCCAGTACTTC
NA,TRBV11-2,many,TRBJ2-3,CASSLDPRQGDTQYF,TGTGCCAGCAGCTTAGATCCCCGGCAGGGAGATACGCAGTATTTT
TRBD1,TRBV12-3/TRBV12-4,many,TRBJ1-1,CASTSTGEGTEAFF,TGTGCCAGCACCTCGACAGGGGAGGGCACTGAAGCTTTCTTT
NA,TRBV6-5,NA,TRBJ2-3,CASSYSRTFSGTTQYF,TGTGCCAGCAGTTACTCGAGAACCTTTAGCGGAACTACGCAGTATTTT
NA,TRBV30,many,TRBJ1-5,CAWSGQGRAQHF,TGTGCCTGGAGCGGTCAGGGCAGGGCGCAGCATTTT
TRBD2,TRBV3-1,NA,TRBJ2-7,CASSQDEGTSGGYEQYF,TGTGCCAGCAGCCAAGATGAGGGGACTAGCGGCGGCTACGAGCAGTACTTC
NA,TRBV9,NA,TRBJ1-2,CASSVEGQAYGYTF,TGTGCCAGCAGCGTAGAAGGTCAGGCCTATGGCTACACCTTC
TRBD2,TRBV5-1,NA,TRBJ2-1,CASSRRFAGGLSNEQFF,TGCGCCAGCAGCCGCCGTTTCGCGGGGGGCCTCAGCAATGAGCAGTTCTTC
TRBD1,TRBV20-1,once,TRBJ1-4,CSARKTGDDEKLFF,TGCAGTGCTAGAAAGACAGGGGATGATGAAAAACTGTTTTTT
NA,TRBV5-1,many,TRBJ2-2,CASSRDNANTGELFF,TGCGCCAGCAGCCGAGACAATGCGAACACCGGGGAGCTGTTTTTT
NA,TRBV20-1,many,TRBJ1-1,CSASRQSNTEAFF,TGCAGTGCTAGCAGGCAGTCGAACACTGAAGCTTTCTTT
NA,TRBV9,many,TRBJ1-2,CASTRGGGSYGYTF,TGTGCCAGCACCAGGGGCGGCGGAAGCTATGGCTACACCTTC
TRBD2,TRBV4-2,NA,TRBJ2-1,CASSALAMTEQFF,TGTGCCAGCAGCGCACTAGCGATGACTGAGCAGTTCTTC
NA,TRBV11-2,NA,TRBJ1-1,CASGTSTGKAEAFF,TGTGCCAGCGGCACCAGTACAGGGAAGGCTGAAGCTTTCTTT
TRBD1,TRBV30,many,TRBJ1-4,CAWSVGQGGTNEKLFF,TGTGCCTGGAGTGTAGGGCAGGGGGGCACTAATGAAAAACTGTTTTTT
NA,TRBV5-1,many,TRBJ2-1,CASSPDSTGSNEQFF,TGCGCCAGCAGCCCAGATTCAACAGGGTCCAATGAGCAGTTCTTC
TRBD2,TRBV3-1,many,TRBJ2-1,CASRYSGSSYNEQFF,TGTGCCAGCAGGTATAGCGGGAGCTCCTACAATGAGCAGTTCTTC
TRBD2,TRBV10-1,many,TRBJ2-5,CASSHRTSGGETQYF,TGCGCCAGCAGCCACCGGACTAGTGGAGGCGAGACCCAGTACTTC
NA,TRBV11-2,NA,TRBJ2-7,CASSLDLGEQYF,TGTGCCAGCAGCTTGGATCTGGGCGAGCAGTACTTC
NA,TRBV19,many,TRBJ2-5,CASSIDSRETQYF,TGTGCCAGTAGTATCGACTCACGGGAGACCCAGTACTTC
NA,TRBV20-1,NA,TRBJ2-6,CSASPGLIRGANVLTF,TGCAGTGCTAGTCCGGGCCTCATCAGGGGGGCCAACGTCCTGACTTTC